This is a list of T cell receptor beta chains from one sample in a study of vaccination effects on CD4 cells after COVID-19. Sequencing used immunoSEQ multiplex PCR; TCRdb keeps in-frame clones, though not all of them. Of about 19,000 clones listed, around 76% are singletons. These receptors are not linked to any known antigen. This sample comprised CD4+ T cells from PBMCs cultured with SARS-CoV-2 spike peptides, obtained before COVID-19 vaccination. The receptors shown here come from a human donor who had a prior SARS-CoV-2 infection. CDR3s include the opening cysteine and the closing phenylalanine or tryptophan. D genes are given only for firm matches. Expanded clones are given a class, and other clones once, few, many or no size at all.

clone size | J gene | V gene | D gene | CDR3 DNA | CDR3 protein
NA | TRBJ1-4 | TRBV6-2/TRBV6-3 | NA | TGTGCCAGCAGTCGACCTGCAACTAATGAAAAACTGTTTTTT | CASSRPATNEKLFF
NA | TRBJ2-1 | TRBV30 | TRBD2 | TGTGCCTGGAGCGGAACTAGCGGGAGCGTCAATGAGCAGTTCTTC | CAWSGTSGSVNEQFF
medium-sized | TRBJ2-3 | TRBV7-2 | NA | TGTGCCAGCAGCTTTTTGGGGGGAAATCAGGGAGATACGCAGTATTTT | CASSFLGGNQGDTQYF
NA | TRBJ2-2 | TRBV18 | NA | TGTGCCAGCTCAGCACACGGCGGGACACCTAACACCGGGGAGCTGTTTTTT | CASSAHGGTPNTGELFF
NA | TRBJ2-3 | TRBV3-1/TRBV3-2 | NA | TGTGCCAGCAGCCTCGGGGGTGGCACAGATACGCAGTATTTT | CASSLGGGTDTQYF
NA | TRBJ1-1 | TRBV4-2 | NA | TGTGCCAGCAGCCAAGACGCTTACGGAGAGAGAGACACTGAAGCTTTCTTT | CASSQDAYGERDTEAFF
NA | TRBJ1-4 | TRBV6-5 | NA | TGTGCCAGCAGTTGGGACCGCCTCGGAAAACTGTTTTTT | CASSWDRLGKLFF
NA | TRBJ2-2 | TRBV5-4 | TRBD2 | TGTGCCAGCAGCCTAGCGGGAGTTATCGGGGAGCTGTTTTTT | CASSLAGVIGELFF
few | TRBJ1-1 | TRBV19 | TRBD1 | TGTGCCAGCACGGACAGGGGGCCGCACCCCACTGAAGCTTTCTTT | CASTDRGPHPTEAFF
NA | TRBJ2-5 | TRBV5-6 | NA | TGTGCCAGCAGCGGATGGGTATCGGAGACCCAGTACTTC | CASSGWVSETQYF
few | TRBJ2-2 | TRBV28 | NA | TGTGCCACCAGCGGGACATACACCGGGGAGCTGTTTTTT | CATSGTYTGELFF
NA | TRBJ2-1 | TRBV5-4 | TRBD1 | TGTGCCAGCAGCGGGTCGGGACAGGGGTTCGTTCCGTCCAATGAGCAGTTCTTC | CASSGSGQGFVPSNEQFF
NA | TRBJ2-1 | TRBV7-2 | NA | TGTGCCAGCAGCCCCCGGCCCGGGGACAATGAGCAGTTCTTC | CASSPRPGDNEQFF
NA | TRBJ1-2 | TRBV7-9 | NA | TGTGCCAGCAGCTCCAGAGGCAGTGAGCCCTATGGCTACACCTTC | CASSSRGSEPYGYTF
NA | TRBJ2-7 | TRBV6-2/TRBV6-3 | TRBD2 | TGTGCCAGCAGTTACTCGATTACAGCGGGAGTGGGTGAGCAGTACTTC | CASSYSITAGVGEQYF
NA | TRBJ1-2 | TRBV7-2 | NA | TGTGCCAGCAGCTTATACGGGAACTATGGCTACACCTTC | CASSLYGNYGYTF
NA | TRBJ1-1 | TRBV11-3 | NA | TGTGCCAGCAGCTTAGCAGGCGGGACGGTGGGCACTGAAGCTTTCTTT | CASSLAGGTVGTEAFF
NA | TRBJ1-3 | TRBV7-2 | TRBD1 | TGTGCCAGCAGTAATTACAGGGGAACTGGAAACACCATATATTTT | CASSNYRGTGNTIYF
NA | TRBJ1-1 | TRBV11-3 | NA | TGTGCCAGCAGCTTGGGGTTGAACACTGAAGCTTTCTTT | CASSLGLNTEAFF
once | TRBJ2-1 | TRBV7-9 | TRBD2 | TGTGCCAGCACACCCTGGGGTAGCGGGGGAAACAATGAGCAGTTCTTC | CASTPWGSGGNNEQFF
NA | TRBJ1-1 | TRBV3-1/TRBV3-2 | NA | TGTGCCAGCAGCCGGGGAGGGACTGAAGCTTTCTTT | CASSRGGTEAFF
NA | TRBJ1-1 | TRBV2 | TRBD1 | TGTGCCAGCACCGTACTTACAGGGGGCACTGAAGCTTTCTTT | CASTVLTGGTEAFF
NA | TRBJ2-1 | TRBV6-5 | TRBD1 | TGTGCCAGCAGCCGACCGGGACAGGGGATAAATGAGCAGTTCTTC | CASSRPGQGINEQFF
once | TRBJ2-3 | TRBV19 | TRBD1 | TGTGCCAGTAGTATATTTGAAGGGGGCAGAGATACGCAGTATTTT | CASSIFEGGRDTQYF
NA | TRBJ2-7 | TRBV15 | NA | TGTGCCACCAGCAGAGATTTTCGGGGTTCTGGCGAGCAGTACTTC | CATSRDFRGSGEQYF
NA | TRBJ2-1 | TRBV11-2 | NA | TGTGCCAGCAGCAACCCCGGGACACTGACCTACAATGAGCAGTTCTTC | CASSNPGTLTYNEQFF
NA | TRBJ1-2 | TRBV5-4 | NA | TGTGCCAGCAGCTTGGATAAAGGCGGCTACACCTTC | CASSLDKGGYTF
NA | TRBJ1-2 | TRBV2 | TRBD1 | TGTGCCAGCAGTCGGGACAGAAGCTATGGCTACACCTTC | CASSRDRSYGYTF
once | TRBJ2-7 | TRBV5-1 | NA | TGCGCCAGCAGCTTGGCTCCCGACACCCCGGGCCGCGAGCAGTACTTC | CASSLAPDTPGREQYF
NA | TRBJ2-2 | TRBV19 | NA | TGTGCCAGTAGGGCGGGTCGGGACACCGGGGAGCTGTTTTTT | CASRAGRDTGELFF
NA | TRBJ1-3 | TRBV19 | NA | TGTGCCAGTAGTAGACCGGGGGAAAACACCATATATTTT | CASSRPGENTIYF
once | TRBJ2-7 | TRBV7-2 | TRBD2 | TGTGCCAGCAGCCCGGGACTAGCGGAGTACGAGCAGTACTTC | CASSPGLAEYEQYF
NA | TRBJ2-7 | TRBV19 | TRBD1 | TGTGCCAGTAGTGGGACAGCAACAACCGAGCAGTACTTC | CASSGTATTEQYF
NA | TRBJ1-2 | TRBV4-2 | NA | TGTGCCAGCAGCCAACTACCTTCGACGGGCGGCTACACCTTC | CASSQLPSTGGYTF
few | TRBJ1-2 | TRBV25-1 | NA | TGTGCCAGCAGTGAATTGTGGGGGTATGGCTACACCTTC | CASSELWGYGYTF
NA | TRBJ1-5 | TRBV6-5 | NA | TGTGCCAGCAGTTACTCGAGAGTTTTTCAGCCCCAGCATTTT | CASSYSRVFQPQHF
NA | TRBJ2-1 | TRBV10-3 | NA | TGTGCCATCAGTCCCGGCGTTGTATACAATGAGCAGTTCTTC | CAISPGVVYNEQFF
NA | TRBJ2-7 | TRBV5-6 | NA | TGTGCCAGCAGTTTTCCCGGATACGAGCAGTACTTC | CASSFPGYEQYF
NA | TRBJ2-5 | TRBV10-3 | NA | TGTGCCATCAGTGTGGGCCGCGCGGAGGAGACCCAGTACTTC | CAISVGRAEETQYF
NA | TRBJ1-2 | TRBV12-3/TRBV12-4 | NA | TGTGCCAGCAGTTTCGGGGCTGGCTACACCTTC | CASSFGAGYTF
NA | TRBJ2-1 | TRBV28 | NA | TGTGCCAGCAGTCTTTATAGGCGTGAGCAGTTCTTC | CASSLYRREQFF
NA | TRBJ2-1 | TRBV29-1 | NA | TGCAGCGTTGTCCAGACCATCACCTACAATGAGCAGTTCTTC | CSVVQTITYNEQFF
NA | TRBJ2-1 | TRBV30 | TRBD1 | TGTGCCTGGGGGGGGACAGGGATCAATGAGCAGTTCTTC | CAWGGTGINEQFF
NA | TRBJ2-6 | TRBV6-6 | TRBD1 | TGTGCCAGCAGTGCAGGGGGCGCTGGGGCCAACGTCCTGACTTTC | CASSAGGAGANVLTF
NA | TRBJ2-6 | TRBV5-1 | TRBD2 | TGCGCCAGCAGCTTAACGACTAGCGGTAACTCTGGGGCCAACGTCCTGACTTTC | CASSLTTSGNSGANVLTF
NA | TRBJ2-4 | TRBV2 | NA | TGTGCCACGACCGGGACCGTAGCCAAAAACATTCAGTACTTC | CATTGTVAKNIQYF
NA | TRBJ2-2 | TRBV10-3 | TRBD1 | TGTGCCATCAGTGAGCCTCCAGGGGGCAGGAACACCGGGGAGCTGTTTTTT | CAISEPPGGRNTGELFF
once | TRBJ2-1 | TRBV12-5 | NA | TGTGCTAGTGGACCACAGGGATCCTACAATGAGCAGTTCTTC | CASGPQGSYNEQFF
NA | TRBJ2-2 | TRBV7-2 | NA | TGTGCCAGCAGCTTATGGTTTGCCAAAACCGGGGAGCTGTTTTTT | CASSLWFAKTGELFF
NA | TRBJ2-5 | TRBV9 | NA | TGTGCCAGCAGCCTACAAACTACAGGGCAAGAGACCCAGTACTTC | CASSLQTTGQETQYF
few | TRBJ1-5 | TRBV19 | TRBD1 | TGTGCCAGTAGTAACAGGGGCTACAATCAGCCCCAGCATTTT | CASSNRGYNQPQHF
few | TRBJ1-1 | TRBV15 | NA | TGTGCCACCAGCAGAGCCAGATACACTGAAGCTTTCTTT | CATSRARYTEAFF
NA | TRBJ1-3 | TRBV11-2 | NA | TGTGCCAGCACCCTTAGACGGCAGCGAGACTCTGGAAACACCATATATTTT | CASTLRRQRDSGNTIYF
NA | TRBJ2-7 | TRBV24-1 | TRBD1 | TGTGCCACCAGCTCCGGGACAGGACTCGACGAGCAGTACTTC | CATSSGTGLDEQYF
NA | TRBJ2-1 | TRBV5-4 | TRBD2 | TGTGCCAGCAGCTCACCGACTAGCGGGATCAAAAATGAGCAGTTCTTC | CASSSPTSGIKNEQFF
few | TRBJ2-2 | TRBV9 | NA | TGTGCCAGCAGCGTATACACCGGGGAGCTGTTTTTT | CASSVYTGELFF
NA | TRBJ2-1 | TRBV18 | NA | TGTGCCAGCTCACTATGGACCACGCATGAGCAGTTCTTC | CASSLWTTHEQFF
NA | TRBJ2-4 | TRBV4-2 | TRBD1 | TGTGCCAGCAGCCCTAGGACAGGGGAAGACATTCAGTACTTC | CASSPRTGEDIQYF
NA | TRBJ1-5 | TRBV2 | NA | TGTGCCAGCAGTGAATTAGGTACGGTAGGCAATCAGCCCCAGCATTTT | CASSELGTVGNQPQHF
NA | TRBJ2-3 | TRBV2 | TRBD1 | TGTGCCAGCAGTGAAGACAGGGGCTTATGGACAGATACGCAGTATTTT | CASSEDRGLWTDTQYF